This TCR beta chain was captured by sequencing in a study of blood T cell repertoires in COVID-19. Germline V gives CDR1 SGHRS, CDR2 YFSETQ. The length of the CDR3 is 14 residues. V was shortened by 1 base and J by 10 bases, with 17 bases between the two germline ends. As originally analysed: The authors estimated nucleated cell counts from reference gene primer amplification. The protocol was immunoSEQ multiplex PCR, while the TCRdb copy is restricted to in-frame clones and leaves out a portion. The DNA was the basis for D and trimming; V, J and clone size are from that table. Of 200,000 to 250,000 clones listed, approximately 82% were seen once; the top ten hold roughly 3.4%.

The specimen sequenced was peripheral blood. This chain uses TRBV5-1 with TRBJ1-2; the D gene is possibly TRBD1 (5 bases). The clonotype comes from a woman between 18 and 29 years old with acute or convalescent COVID-19. The CDR3 coding sequence is TGCGCCAGCAGCTTGTCTTCCACTGGGGCCTTCTACACCTTC. Its protein is CASSLSSTGAFYTF.